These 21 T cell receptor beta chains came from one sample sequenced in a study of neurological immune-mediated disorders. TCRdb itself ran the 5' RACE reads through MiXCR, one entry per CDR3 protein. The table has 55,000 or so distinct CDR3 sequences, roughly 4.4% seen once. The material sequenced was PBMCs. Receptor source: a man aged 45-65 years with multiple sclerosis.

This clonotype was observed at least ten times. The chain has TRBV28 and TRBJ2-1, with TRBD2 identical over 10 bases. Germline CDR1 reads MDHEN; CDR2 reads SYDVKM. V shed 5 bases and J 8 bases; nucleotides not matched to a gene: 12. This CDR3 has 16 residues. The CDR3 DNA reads TGTGCCAGCAGTGCAACCCTAGCGGGAGTACTCCATGAGCAGTTCTTC. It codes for CASSATLAGVLHEQFF.

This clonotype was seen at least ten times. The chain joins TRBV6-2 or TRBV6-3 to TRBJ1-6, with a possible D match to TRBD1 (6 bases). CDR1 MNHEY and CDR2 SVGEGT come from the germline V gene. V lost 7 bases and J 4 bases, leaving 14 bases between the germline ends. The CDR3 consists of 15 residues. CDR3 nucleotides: TGTGCCAGCACCAACAGGGACGGATATAATTCACCCCTCCACTTT. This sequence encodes CASTNRDGYNSPLHF.

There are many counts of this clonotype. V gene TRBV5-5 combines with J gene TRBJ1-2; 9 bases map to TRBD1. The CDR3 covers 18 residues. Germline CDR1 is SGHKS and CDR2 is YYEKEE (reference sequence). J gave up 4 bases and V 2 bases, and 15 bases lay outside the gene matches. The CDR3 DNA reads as TGTGCCAGCAGCTTCTATCTGGATCCGGGACAGGGTGCCTATGGCTACACCTTC. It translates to CASSFYLDPGQGAYGYTF.

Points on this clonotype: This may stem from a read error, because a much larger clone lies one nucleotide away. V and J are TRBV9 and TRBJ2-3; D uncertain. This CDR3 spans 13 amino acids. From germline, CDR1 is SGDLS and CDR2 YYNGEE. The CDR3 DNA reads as TGTGCCAGCAGCCTTGGACCCGCAGATAAGCAGTATTTT. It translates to CASSLGPADKQYF.

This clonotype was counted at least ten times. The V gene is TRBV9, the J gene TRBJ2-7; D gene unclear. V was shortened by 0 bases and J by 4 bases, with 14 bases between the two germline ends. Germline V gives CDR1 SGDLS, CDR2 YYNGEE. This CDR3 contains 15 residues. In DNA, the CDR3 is TGTGCCAGCAGCGTAGACAGCCACCCTGAGTACGAGCAGTACTTC. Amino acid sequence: CASSVDSHPEYEQYF.

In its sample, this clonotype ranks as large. CDR3 amino acids: CASSPRSYEQYF. CDR3 DNA sequence: TGTGCCAGCAGTCCCCGGAGCTACGAGCAGTACTTC. The rearrangement uses TRBV28 and TRBJ2-7; D unresolved. Germline V gene lookup returns CDR1 MDHEN and CDR2 SYDVKM. V shed 5 bases and J shed 3 bases, with 8 bases lying between them. This CDR3 has 12 amino acids.

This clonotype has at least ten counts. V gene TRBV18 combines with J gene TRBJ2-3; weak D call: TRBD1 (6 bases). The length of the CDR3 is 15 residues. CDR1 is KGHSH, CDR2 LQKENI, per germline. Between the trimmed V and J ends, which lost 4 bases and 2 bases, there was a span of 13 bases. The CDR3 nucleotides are TGTGCCAGCTCACTAATACAGGGATCCACAGATACGCAGTATTTT. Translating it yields CASSLIQGSTDTQYF.

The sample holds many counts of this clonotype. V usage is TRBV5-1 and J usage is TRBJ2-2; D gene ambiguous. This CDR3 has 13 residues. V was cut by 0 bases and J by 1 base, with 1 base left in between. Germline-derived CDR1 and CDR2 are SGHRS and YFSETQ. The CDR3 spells CASSLGNTGELFF. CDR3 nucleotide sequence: TGCGCCAGCAGCTTGGGGAACACCGGGGAGCTGTTTTTT.

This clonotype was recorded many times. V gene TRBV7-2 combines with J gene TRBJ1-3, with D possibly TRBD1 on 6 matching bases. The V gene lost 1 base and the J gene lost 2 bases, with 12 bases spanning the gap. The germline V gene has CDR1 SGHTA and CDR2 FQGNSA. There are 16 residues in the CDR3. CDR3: CASSLGARGPGNTIYF. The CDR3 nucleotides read TGTGCCAGCAGCTTAGGGGCCAGGGGACCTGGAAACACCATATATTTT.

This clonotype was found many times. Written as DNA, the CDR3 is TGCGCCAGCAGCTTCTCTGGGGGCGAGACCGGGGAGCTGTTTTTT. This encodes CASSFSGGETGELFF. V gene TRBV5-1 combines with J gene TRBJ2-2; TRBD1 might be the D (6 bases). Germline CDR1 reads SGHRS; CDR2 reads YFSETQ. The V end lost 2 bases, the J end lost 5 bases, and 13 bases lay between the germline ends. The CDR3 sequence is 15 residues long.

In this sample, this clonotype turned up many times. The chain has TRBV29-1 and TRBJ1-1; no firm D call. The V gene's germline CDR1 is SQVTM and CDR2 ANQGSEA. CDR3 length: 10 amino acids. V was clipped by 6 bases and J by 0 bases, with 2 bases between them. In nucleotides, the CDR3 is TGCAGCGTGATGAACACTGAAGCTTTCTTT. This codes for CSVMNTEAFF.

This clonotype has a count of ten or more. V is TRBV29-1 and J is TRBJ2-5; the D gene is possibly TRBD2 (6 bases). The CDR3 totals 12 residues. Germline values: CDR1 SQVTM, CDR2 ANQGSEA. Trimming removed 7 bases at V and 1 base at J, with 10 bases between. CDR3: CSAGLTQETQYF. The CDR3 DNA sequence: TGCAGCGCAGGACTAACCCAAGAGACCCAGTACTTC.

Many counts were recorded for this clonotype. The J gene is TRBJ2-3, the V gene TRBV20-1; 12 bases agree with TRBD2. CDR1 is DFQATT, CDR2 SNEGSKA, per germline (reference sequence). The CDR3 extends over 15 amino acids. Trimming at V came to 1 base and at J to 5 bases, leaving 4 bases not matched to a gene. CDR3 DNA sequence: TGCAGTGCTAGAGTGGCACTAGCGGGGGGAGATACGCAGTATTTT. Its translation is CSARVALAGGDTQYF.

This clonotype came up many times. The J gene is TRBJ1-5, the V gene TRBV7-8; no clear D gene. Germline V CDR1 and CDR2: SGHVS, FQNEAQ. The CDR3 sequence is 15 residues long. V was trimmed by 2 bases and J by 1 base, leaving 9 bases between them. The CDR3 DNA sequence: TGTGCCAGCAGCTTAAGGGAGAGAAGCAATCAGCCCCAGCATTTT. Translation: CASSLRERSNQPQHF.

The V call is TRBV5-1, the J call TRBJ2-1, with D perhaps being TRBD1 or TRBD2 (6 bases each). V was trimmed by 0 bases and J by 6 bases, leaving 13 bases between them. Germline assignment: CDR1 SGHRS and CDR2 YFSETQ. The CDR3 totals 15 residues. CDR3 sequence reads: CASSLGGAEGNEQFF. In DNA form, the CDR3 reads TGCGCCAGCAGCTTGGGGGGGGCTGAAGGCAATGAGCAGTTCTTC.

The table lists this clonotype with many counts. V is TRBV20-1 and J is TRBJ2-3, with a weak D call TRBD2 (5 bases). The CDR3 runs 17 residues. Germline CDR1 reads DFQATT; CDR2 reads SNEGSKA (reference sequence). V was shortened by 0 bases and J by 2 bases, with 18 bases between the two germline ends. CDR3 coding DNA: TGCAGTGCTAGAGATCCGGCGGGCCAGGCCTTCACAGATACGCAGTATTTT. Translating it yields CSARDPAGQAFTDTQYF.

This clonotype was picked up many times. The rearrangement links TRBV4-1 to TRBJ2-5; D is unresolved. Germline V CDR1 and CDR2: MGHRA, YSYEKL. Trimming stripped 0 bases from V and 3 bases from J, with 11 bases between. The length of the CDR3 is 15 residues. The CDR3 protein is CASSQDYSDEETQYF. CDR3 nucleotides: TGCGCCAGCAGCCAAGATTACTCGGATGAAGAGACCCAGTACTTC.

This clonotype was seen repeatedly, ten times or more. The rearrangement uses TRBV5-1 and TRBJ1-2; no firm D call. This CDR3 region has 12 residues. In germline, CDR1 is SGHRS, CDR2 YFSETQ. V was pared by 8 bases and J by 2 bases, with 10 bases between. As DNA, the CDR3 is TGCGCCAGTGCGAACACAAACTATGGCTACACCTTC. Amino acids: CASANTNYGYTF.

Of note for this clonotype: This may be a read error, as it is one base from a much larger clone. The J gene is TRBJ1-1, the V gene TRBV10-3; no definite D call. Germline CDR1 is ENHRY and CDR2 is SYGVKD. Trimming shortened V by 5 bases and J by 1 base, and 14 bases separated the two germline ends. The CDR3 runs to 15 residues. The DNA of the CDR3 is TGTGCCATCAGTCCCGCGGGAAAGCAGAACACTGAAGCTTTCTTT. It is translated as CAISPAGKQNTEAFF.

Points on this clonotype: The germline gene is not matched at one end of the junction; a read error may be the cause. CDR3 in amino acids: CASSQGRDGKPQNF. The CDR3 region has the DNA TGTGCCAGCAGCCAGGGGAGGGACGGAAAGCCCCAGAATTTT. This sequence joins TRBV6-5 and TRBJ1-5; perhaps TRBD1 as D (6 bases). Germline V CDR1 and CDR2: MNHEY, SVGAGI. The CDR3 consists of 14 residues.

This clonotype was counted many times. The CDR3 DNA reads as TGTGCCAGCAGCCCCCCCGGGGGCCGCCCTAACTATGGCTACACCTTC. Translated: CASSPPGGRPNYGYTF. This sequence joins TRBV3-1 and TRBJ1-2; possible D gene TRBD1, 6 bases. V was clipped by 4 bases and J by 0 bases, with 15 bases between them. The CDR3 extends over 16 amino acids. Germline CDR1 and CDR2: LGHDT and YNNKEL (reference sequence). Filled out from reference TRBV3-1 and TRBJ1-2, the complete variable domain reads DTAVSQTPKYLVTQMGNDKSIKCEQNLGHDTMYWYKQDSKKFLKIMFSYNNKELIINETVPNRFSPKSPDKAHLNLHINSLELGDSAVYFCASSPPGGRPNYGYTFGSGTRLTVV.